This T cell receptor beta chain was profiled in a study of shared clonotypes between healthy human individuals (TCRdb year 2020). A note on the overall study: A few men and two women, aged 18 to 49 years, made up the cohort. For each donor, CD4 naive and CD4 memory were each given three plates, CD8 naive was given two plates, and CD8 memory was given one plate. To estimate repertoire size and how much clonotype sharing occurs between individuals, the study deeply sequenced the blood TCR repertoires of a handful of healthy adults. Libraries were prepared and TCR repertoires were sequenced by different laboratories using diverse techniques, in order to increase sequencing depth and limit assay-specific biases. Leukapheresis yielded between about 0.85 and 9.5 billion PBMCs per donor. Overall results and qualifications from the work: Based on pairwise subsampling, the degree of clonotype sharing among donors was expected to be affected by sequencing depth. When a few donors were compared, the shared fraction of clonotypes was around 5% for naive CD4, around 4% for naive CD8, about 2.5% for memory CD4, and 0.35% to 0.4% for memory CD8. Incomplete sequencing was indicated by rarefaction of sorted-subset datasets, despite the large sequencing depth. Sampling was restricted to blood, and TCR repertoires in tissue are likely to differ from TCR repertoires in blood. Naive subsets generally had larger estimated clonotype richness than memory subsets did. Because the study included a small number of donors, the genetic and exposure-history diversity represented was limited. Compared with non-shared clonotypes, clonotypes shared by all four sorted-subset donors had higher generation probabilities.

TCR CDR3 regions were amplified from genomic DNA by multiplex PCR using the deep immunoSEQ assay. Genomic DNA extracted from each cell subset was distributed evenly over all wells of several immunoSEQ 96-well plates, and each plate served as one replicate. For sorted subsets, approximately 190 ng of genomic DNA, equivalent to tens of thousands of T cell genomes, went into each replicate PCR. Purified libraries were quantified with a Qubit 3.0 fluorometer, sized on a Bioanalyzer 2100, and re-quantified with the KAPA Library Quantification kit. Each immunoSEQ 96-well plate was sequenced on its own single-read 150-cycle Illumina NextSeq 550 flow cell. From the authors' description of their analysis: Because the immunoSEQ output included only junctional sequences and no quality scores, the filtering could not be the same as the filtering used for full-length reads. Sequences were annotated with PyIR, a Python wrapper for IgBLAST v1.9, using IMGT germline references to assign V/J genes and CDR3. Reads with weak V/J assignments (E-value above 1e-6), missing CDR3, stop codons, out-of-frame junctions, or ambiguous translated residues were removed. V3J clonotypes were defined as sequences sharing the same inferred V gene, J gene, and CDR3 amino acid sequence. Percentage overlap between repertoires was computed as shared unique clonotypes divided by the size of the smaller repertoire. Repertoire richness was assessed with RTK rarefaction, the Chao1 estimator, and Recon v2.1 estimates of unobserved clonotypes. OLGA was used to compute generation probabilities for all TCRbeta clonotypes that the gDNA method yielded from a few donors. Drawn from immuneACCESS, this table holds only the in-frame rearrangements with V and J called that TCRdb kept. Clones are partly lost; checked studies trace under half to an unresolved V gene and leave the rest unexplained. V, J and clone size are taken as reported in that table, and D and trimming were inferred from the DNA itself. The sample profile shows about 610,000 clones; around 96% of them were found once. The top ten clonotypes cover less than 0.13% of the sample.

With respect to this clone: Its antigen target is currently unknown. Base qualities are missing; no much larger clone stands one base away.

CD8 naive samples were CD45RO-negative cells positively selected for CCR7, giving a CD45RA+CCR7+ population that excluded TemRA cells. The donors were healthy, HIV-negative adults with no recently reported acute infections or vaccinations. Every donor was a Caucasian adult residing in Nashville, Tennessee, USA. Blood was collected by leukapheresis, and PBMCs were isolated by Ficoll-Histopaque density gradient centrifugation and then cryopreserved in liquid nitrogen vapor phase. Analytical flow cytometry was used to check the purity and quantity of each magnetically sorted T cell population. Each sorted fraction had its genomic DNA isolated and then quantified by UV absorbance on a Nanodrop 2000c. At the junction V is shortened by 1 base and J by 5 bases, with 22 bases in between. Its CDR3 holds 18 amino acids, cysteine through phenylalanine. Kept here is only the CDR3 DNA, which spans 54 bases and is read in frame from base 1. From the germline V gene, CDR1 is LGHNA and CDR2 is YNFKEQ.

The sequence joins TRBV4-2 to TRBJ2-3; the D gene is possibly TRBD1, with 5 bases matching. This TCR was sampled from a woman under 40 in good health. The sample taken for sequencing was naive CD8+ T cells sorted from blood. The sample's cell subset or site label, in plain terms: CD45RA+CCR7+. The nucleotide sequence is TGTGCCAGCAGCCAAGGTAGTCTGTCTTCACAAACAGGAGATACGCAGTATTTT. This encodes CASSQGSLSSQTGDTQYF.